Below are 27 T cell receptor beta chains sequenced from a single sample in a study of cytomegalovirus exposure and HLA in healthy donors. PCR primers comprised 60 Vbeta and 13 Jbeta primers. This table comes from immunoSEQ multiplex PCR, and its TCRdb copy is limited to in-frame clones, with some not included. The profile shows 100,000 to 150,000 clones, roughly 78% of them singletons. Sequencing input: PBMCs. These receptor sequences come from a man in his forties in good health and CMV-seronegative.

Written as DNA, the CDR3 is TGTGCTAGTGGTTTCGGGCGGAGCGGGGATACGCAGTATTTT. Amino acids: CASGFGRSGDTQYF. The chain employs TRBV12-5 and TRBJ2-3; D may be TRBD2 (6 bases). Looked up from germline, CDR1 is LGHNT and CDR2 is FRNRAP. V lost 3 bases and J 6 bases, leaving 13 bases between the germline ends. The length of the CDR3 is 14 residues.

The chain employs TRBV5-1 and TRBJ1-1, with D hard to call. This CDR3 has 13 amino acids. V dropped 6 bases and J dropped 2 bases, with 11 bases sitting between them. The V gene's germline CDR1 is SGHRS and CDR2 YFSETQ. The chain's CDR3 is CASMKVGNTEAFF. CDR3 nucleotides: TGCGCCAGCATGAAGGTGGGCAACACTGAAGCTTTCTTT.

The V call is TRBV19, the J call TRBJ2-5; D is perhaps TRBD1 (5 bases). Germline V CDR1 and CDR2: LNHDA, SQIVND (reference sequence). Trimming removed 4 bases at V and 3 bases at J, with 9 bases between. The CDR3 length is 13 residues. The CDR3: CASSKSREETQYF. The CDR3 DNA reads as TGTGCCAGTAGTAAATCCAGGGAAGAGACCCAGTACTTC.

The chain combines TRBV2 with TRBJ2-3, with 7 nucleotides matching TRBD2. Germline values: CDR1 SNHLY, CDR2 FYNNEI. V shed 6 bases, J shed 1 base, and the junction held 7 bases outside the gene matches. This CDR3 comprises 15 residues. The CDR3 loop reads CASSGWGGGTDTQYF. The CDR3, as DNA: TGTGCCAGCAGCGGATGGGGAGGGGGCACAGATACGCAGTATTTT.

This clone came up a few times. This chain connects TRBV19 to TRBJ2-5; 8 nucleotides align to TRBD1. The CDR3 totals 16 residues. V lost 5 bases to trimming and J lost 2 bases; unmatched junction nucleotides: 10. The germline CDR1 and CDR2 sequences are LNHDA and SQIVND (reference sequence). The CDR3 protein is CASSGPGTGKQETQYF. In DNA form, the CDR3 reads TGTGCCAGTAGTGGGCCCGGGACAGGAAAACAAGAGACCCAGTACTTC.

The chain links TRBV30 to TRBJ1-1; D ambiguous. V was clipped by 3 bases and J by 4 bases, with 12 bases between them. The CDR3 covers 13 residues. The V gene's germline CDR1 is GTSNPN and CDR2 SVGIG (reference sequence). The CDR3 spells CAWRRSPGTEAFF. CDR3 sequence (DNA): TGTGCCTGGAGGAGGTCACCTGGCACTGAAGCTTTCTTT. Full variable domain (remainder filled in from reference TRBV30 and TRBJ1-1): SQTIHQWPATLVQPVGSPLSLECTVEGTSNPNLYWYRQAAGRGLQLLFYSVGIGQISSEVPQNLSASRPQDRQFILSSKKLLLSDSGFYLCAWRRSPGTEAFFGQGTRLTVV.

The rearrangement links TRBV5-1 to TRBJ1-1; D unclear. This CDR3 is built from 16 residues. Germline V lookup: CDR1 SGHRS, CDR2 YFSETQ. The V gene lost 0 bases and the J gene lost 0 bases, with 12 bases spanning the gap. Written as DNA, the CDR3 is TGCGCCAGCAGCTTGGCCACTCTAGAATTGAACACTGAAGCTTTCTTT. Protein: CASSLATLELNTEAFF.

This clone was counted between two and nine times. V usage is TRBV5-5 and J usage is TRBJ2-4; no clear D gene. Germline CDR1 reads SGHKS; CDR2 reads YYEKEE (reference sequence). This CDR3 has 13 residues. The V end lost 0 bases, the J end lost 6 bases, and 7 bases lay between the germline ends. As DNA, the CDR3 is TGTGCCAGCAGCTTGGGCCCCGGAAACATTCAGTACTTC. Translated, it gives CASSLGPGNIQYF.

The V gene is TRBV7-9, the J gene TRBJ2-1; 7 bases align to TRBD2. Germline CDR1 reads SEHNR; CDR2 reads FQNEAQ (reference sequence). The CDR3 spans 13 residues. The CDR3 reads CAGGGSWGNEQFF. In DNA, the CDR3 is TGTGCAGGTGGCGGGAGTTGGGGCAATGAGCAGTTCTTC.

The CDR3 loop is CASSLEVSGGYTF. Written as DNA, the CDR3 is TGTGCCAGCAGCTTAGAGGTCAGCGGCGGCTACACCTTC. This chain links TRBV7-9 with TRBJ1-2; D is unresolved. CDR3 length: 13 amino acids. The V gene lost 1 base and the J gene lost 8 bases, with 11 bases spanning the gap. Germline V lookup: CDR1 SEHNR, CDR2 FQNEAQ (reference sequence).

V gene TRBV9 combines with J gene TRBJ1-4; no reliable D call. Germline V gives CDR1 SGDLS, CDR2 YYNGEE. This CDR3 is 14 amino acids long. Deletions cut 0 bases from V and 7 bases from J, with 10 bases between. The CDR3 protein is CASSVASSGEKLFF. CDR3 sequence (DNA): TGTGCCAGCAGCGTAGCTAGTTCTGGTGAAAAACTGTTTTTT.

The CDR3 spells CASSLTDTQYF. CDR3 coding DNA: TGTGCCAGCAGCCTCACAGATACGCAGTATTTT. J is TRBJ2-3 and V is TRBV9, with D hard to call. The CDR3 length is 11 residues. V was clipped by 4 bases and J by 2 bases, with 2 bases between them. Germline lookup yields CDR1 SGDLS and CDR2 YYNGEE.

In its sample, this clone was seen a few times. The V call is TRBV6-5, the J call TRBJ1-4; a weak D match, TRBD1 (6 bases). The CDR3 is 13 residues long. With 6 bases removed from V and 8 bases from J, the gap between germline ends came to 13 bases. Germline-derived CDR1 and CDR2 are MNHEY and SVGAGI. The CDR3 region is CASSVRDREKLFF. DNA for the CDR3: TGTGCCAGCAGCGTCCGAGACAGGGAAAAACTGTTTTTT.

This chain uses TRBV11-2 with TRBJ2-7; 10 bases map to TRBD2. The CDR3 is 14 residues long. In germline, CDR1 is SGHAT, CDR2 FQNNGV. Trimming took 5 bases from V and 3 from J; bases not matched to a gene: 4. The CDR3 loop is CASSPSGSRYEQYF. CDR3 nucleotides: TGTGCCAGCAGCCCTAGCGGGAGTCGCTACGAGCAGTACTTC.

The chain recombines TRBV25-1 with TRBJ2-7; 10 bases line up with TRBD2. In germline, CDR1 is MGHDK, CDR2 SYGVNS. The trim removed 2 bases at V and 6 bases at J, leaving 7 bases unmatched. The CDR3 has 15 residues. Here the CDR3 reads CASSEALAGASEQYF. CDR3 DNA: TGTGCCAGCAGTGAAGCCCTAGCGGGAGCCTCCGAGCAGTACTTC.

The rearrangement links TRBV9 to TRBJ1-2; D call uncertain. CDR1 is SGDLS, CDR2 YYNGEE, per germline. The CDR3 extends over 13 amino acids. Trimming removed 2 bases at V and 7 bases at J, with 12 bases between. CDR3 in DNA: TGTGCCAGCAGCGTGTATCGGGAGATTGGCTACACCTTC. Translating gives CASSVYREIGYTF. The full variable domain, completed using reference TRBV9 and TRBJ1-2, is DSGVTQTPKHLITATGQRVTLRCSPRSGDLSVYWYQQSLDQGLQFLIQYYNGEERAKGNILERFSAQQFPDLHSELNLSSLELGDSALYFCASSVYREIGYTFGSGTRLTVV.

The gene calls are TRBV12-5 and TRBJ2-7; possible D gene TRBD2, 6 bases. Looked up from germline, CDR1 is LGHNT and CDR2 is FRNRAP. The V and J ends lost 6 bases and 9 bases respectively, with 21 bases between them. This CDR3 has 14 amino acids. The CDR3 region has the DNA TGTGCTAGTGGCCCCGGGACTCTCGGGGGTCGGCAGTACTTC. Translated, it gives CASGPGTLGGRQYF.

The chain links TRBV6-6 to TRBJ2-5, with 11 bases fitting TRBD2. Germline V lookup: CDR1 MNHNY, CDR2 SVGAGI (reference sequence). V shed 4 bases, J shed 5 bases, and the junction held 3 bases outside the gene matches. There are 14 residues in the CDR3. This chain's CDR3 is CASSLAGGGETQYF. The CDR3 bases are TGTGCCAGCAGTTTAGCGGGGGGGGGTGAGACCCAGTACTTC.

The chain has TRBV10-3 and TRBJ2-7; 8 bases are shared with TRBD1. The germline V gene encodes CDR1 ENHRY and CDR2 SYGVKD. Trimming cost V 7 bases and J 3 bases; bases outside gene matches: 5. The CDR3 is made up of 13 amino acids. Here the CDR3 DNA reads TGTGCCATCACGGGACAGGCAGGCTACGAGCAGTACTTC. Translating gives CAITGQAGYEQYF.

As concerns this clone: The junction shows a germline mismatch at one end, possibly a read error. The CDR3 loop reads CASSQEVSQLERNF. As DNA, the CDR3 is TGCGCCAGCAGCCAAGAAGTTTCCCAGTTAGAGCGGAACTTC. The chain employs TRBV4-1 and TRBJ2-5, with D possibly matching TRBD2 (5 bases). The CDR3 contains 14 residues. The germline gives CDR1 MGHRA, CDR2 YSYEKL.

The V gene is TRBV10-3, the J gene TRBJ2-5, with 13 bases identical to TRBD2. Germline V CDR1 and CDR2: ENHRY, SYGVKD. The V segment lost 6 bases and the J segment 6 bases; nucleotides outside the gene matches: 7. This CDR3 comprises 15 residues. CDR3 sequence: CAISTILAGGQTQYF. The CDR3 nucleotides are TGTGCCATCAGCACAATACTAGCGGGAGGGCAGACCCAGTACTTC.

V is TRBV28 and J is TRBJ2-7, with D maybe TRBD2 (5 bases). Trimming stripped 3 bases from V and 6 bases from J, with 18 bases between. The CDR3 consists of 15 residues. Looked up from germline, CDR1 is MDHEN and CDR2 is SYDVKM. CDR3 nucleotides: TGTGCCAGCAGTTTTAGTATAGCAGGAGGTGGCGAGCAGTACTTC. It translates to CASSFSIAGGGEQYF. The variable domain in full, with the rest retrieved from reference TRBV28 and TRBJ2-7, is DVKVTQSSRYLVKRTGEKVFLECVQDMDHENMFWYRQDPGLGLRLIYFSYDVKMKEKGDIPEGYSVSREKKERFSLILESASTNQTSMYLCASSFSIAGGGEQYFGPGTRLTVT.

There are a few counts of this clone. V gene TRBV19 combines with J gene TRBJ2-5; 9 positions agree with TRBD2. CDR3 length equals 16 residues. The V segment lost 6 bases and the J segment 0 bases; nucleotides outside the gene matches: 8. The germline gives CDR1 LNHDA, CDR2 SQIVND (reference sequence). This chain's CDR3 is CASRREAGGYQETQYF. The CDR3 DNA is TGTGCCAGTAGGCGAGAGGCGGGGGGGTACCAAGAGACCCAGTACTTC.

The chain uses TRBV5-1 and TRBJ2-5; TRBD1 agrees at 8 bases. CDR1 and CDR2 from the germline V gene are SGHRS and YFSETQ. V lost 2 bases to trimming and J lost 4 bases; unmatched junction nucleotides: 10. CDR3 length: 16 residues. In nucleotides, the CDR3 is TGCGCCAGCAGCTTTGGGGGGACAGGCGCCGGAGAGACCCAGTACTTC. Translation gives CASSFGGTGAGETQYF.

The rearrangement uses TRBV27 and TRBJ2-5; 7 bases agree with TRBD1. This CDR3 spans 13 amino acids. Germline CDR1 and CDR2: MNHEY and SMNVEV (reference sequence). V dropped 4 bases and J dropped 2; count of bases not matched to a gene: 1. CDR3 in DNA: TGTGCCAGCAGTTCGGGACAGCAAGAGACCCAGTACTTC. Translation gives CASSSGQQETQYF.

The chain uses TRBV9 and TRBJ2-5; 7 positions match TRBD1. The CDR3 runs 14 residues. In germline, CDR1 is SGDLS, CDR2 YYNGEE. Unmatched junction bases numbered 6, after V lost 3 bases and J lost 4 bases. The CDR3 sequence: CASSARQGGETQYF. DNA for the CDR3: TGTGCCAGCAGCGCCCGACAGGGTGGAGAGACCCAGTACTTC.

CDR3 amino acids: CASSLEAGLNEQFF. CDR3 DNA: TGCGCCAGCAGCTTGGAGGCAGGGTTGAATGAGCAGTTCTTC. The chain couples TRBV5-1 to TRBJ2-1, with a possible D match to TRBD1 (5 bases). V lost 0 bases to trimming and J lost 7 bases, with 11 bases between them. Germline assignment: CDR1 SGHRS and CDR2 YFSETQ. This CDR3 spans 14 amino acids.